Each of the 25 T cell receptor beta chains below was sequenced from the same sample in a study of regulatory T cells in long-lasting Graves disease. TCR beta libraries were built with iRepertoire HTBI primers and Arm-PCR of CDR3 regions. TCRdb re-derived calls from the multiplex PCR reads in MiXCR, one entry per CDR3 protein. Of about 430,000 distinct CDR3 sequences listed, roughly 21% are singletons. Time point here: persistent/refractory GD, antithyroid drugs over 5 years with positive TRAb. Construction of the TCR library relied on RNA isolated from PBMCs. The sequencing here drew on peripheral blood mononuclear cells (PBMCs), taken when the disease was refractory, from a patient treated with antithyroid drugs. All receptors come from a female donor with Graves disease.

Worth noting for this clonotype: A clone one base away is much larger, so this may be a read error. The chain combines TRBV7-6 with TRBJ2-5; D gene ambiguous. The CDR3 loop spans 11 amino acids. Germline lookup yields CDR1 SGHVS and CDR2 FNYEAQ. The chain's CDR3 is CPSTYQETQYF. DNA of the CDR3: TGTCCCAGCACCTACCAAGAGACCCAGTACTTC. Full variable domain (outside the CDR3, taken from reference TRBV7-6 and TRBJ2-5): GAGVSQSPRYKVTKRGQDVALRCDPISGHVSLYWYRQALGQGPEFLTYFNYEAQQDKSGLPNDRFSAERPEGSISTLTIQRTEQRDSAMYRCPSTYQETQYFGPGTRLLVL.

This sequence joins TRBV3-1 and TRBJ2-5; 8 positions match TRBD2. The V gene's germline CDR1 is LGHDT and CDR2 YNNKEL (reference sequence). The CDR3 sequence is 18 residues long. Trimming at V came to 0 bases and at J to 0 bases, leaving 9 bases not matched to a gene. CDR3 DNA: TGTGCCAGCAGCCAAGATGTCAGACTAGCGCTCAACCAAGAGACCCAGTACTTC. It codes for CASSQDVRLALNQETQYF.

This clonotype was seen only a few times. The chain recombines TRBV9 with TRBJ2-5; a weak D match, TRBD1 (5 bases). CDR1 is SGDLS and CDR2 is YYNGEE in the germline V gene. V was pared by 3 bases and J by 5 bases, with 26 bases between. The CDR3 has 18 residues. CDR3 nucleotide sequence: TGTGCCAGCAGCGCCCCCAGTTCCAGGGTTGATCGGCGGGAGACCCAGTACTTC. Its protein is CASSAPSSRVDRRETQYF.

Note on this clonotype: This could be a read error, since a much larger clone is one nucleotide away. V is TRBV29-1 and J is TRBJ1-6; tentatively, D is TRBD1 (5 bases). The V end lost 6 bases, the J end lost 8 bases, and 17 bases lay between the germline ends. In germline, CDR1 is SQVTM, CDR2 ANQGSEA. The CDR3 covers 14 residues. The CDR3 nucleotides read TGCAGCGTGCGACCCGGGACCGAGGATTCACCCCTCCACTTT. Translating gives CSVRPGTEDSPLHF.

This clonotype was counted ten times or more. CDR3: CSASLPGTVRYEQYF. DNA of the CDR3: TGCAGTGCAAGTCTCCCCGGGACAGTTCGGTACGAGCAGTACTTC. V is TRBV20-1 and J is TRBJ2-7, with TRBD1 matching 7 bases. The V gene's germline CDR1 is DFQATT and CDR2 SNEGSKA (reference sequence). V lost 6 bases to trimming and J lost 4 bases; unmatched junction nucleotides: 15. The CDR3 length is 15 residues.

The CDR3 bases are TGCGCCAGCAGCCACCGGGGTAACACTGAAGCTTTCTTT. It codes for CASSHRGNTEAFF. The chain couples TRBV4-1 to TRBJ1-1; D is uncertain. CDR1 is MGHRA and CDR2 is YSYEKL in the germline V gene. Trimming pared 3 bases from V and 2 bases from J, leaving 7 bases between. The CDR3 length is 13 residues.

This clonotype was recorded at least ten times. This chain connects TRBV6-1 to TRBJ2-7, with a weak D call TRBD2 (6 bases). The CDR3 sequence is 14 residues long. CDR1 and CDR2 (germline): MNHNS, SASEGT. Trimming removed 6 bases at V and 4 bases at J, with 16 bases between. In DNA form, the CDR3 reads TGTGCCAGCAGCCCGACCCGGGCGGGGTACGAGCAGTACTTC. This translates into CASSPTRAGYEQYF.

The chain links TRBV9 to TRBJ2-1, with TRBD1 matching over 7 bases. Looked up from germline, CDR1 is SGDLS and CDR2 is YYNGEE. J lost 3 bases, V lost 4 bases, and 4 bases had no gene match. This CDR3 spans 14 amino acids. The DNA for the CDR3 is TGTGCCAGCAGCCTAGGGGACAGCTACAATGAGCAGTTCTTC. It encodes CASSLGDSYNEQFF.

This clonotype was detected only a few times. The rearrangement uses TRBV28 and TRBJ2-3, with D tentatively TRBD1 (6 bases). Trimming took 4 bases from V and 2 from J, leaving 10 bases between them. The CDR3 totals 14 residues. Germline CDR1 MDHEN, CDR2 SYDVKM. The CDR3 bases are TGTGCCAGCAGTTCGGGGACACACACAGATACGCAGTATTTT. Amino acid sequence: CASSSGTHTDTQYF.

The CDR3 nucleotides read TGTGCCAGCAGTATGTATAGCTACGAGCAGTACTTC. Translating gives CASSMYSYEQYF. The genes are TRBV28 and TRBJ2-7; D gene unclear. This CDR3 contains 12 residues. CDR1 is MDHEN, CDR2 SYDVKM, per germline. Between the trimmed V and J ends, which lost 5 bases and 3 bases, there was a span of 8 bases.

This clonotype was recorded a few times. CDR3 nucleotide sequence: TGCAGTGCTAGAATGAGGGGCTCCTATAATTCACCCCTCCACTTT. Translating it yields CSARMRGSYNSPLHF. The chain employs TRBV20-1 and TRBJ1-6, with D tentatively TRBD1 (5 bases). CDR1 and CDR2 from the germline V gene are DFQATT and SNEGSKA (reference sequence). There are 15 residues in the CDR3. Trimming cost V 2 bases and J 0 bases, with 8 bases left between them.

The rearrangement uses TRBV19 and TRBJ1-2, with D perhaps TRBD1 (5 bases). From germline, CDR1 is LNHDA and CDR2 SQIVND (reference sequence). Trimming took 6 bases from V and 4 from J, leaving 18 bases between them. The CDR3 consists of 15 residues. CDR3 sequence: CASSDSQITGYGYTF. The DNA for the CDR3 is TGTGCCAGTAGCGACAGTCAAATCACAGGCTATGGCTACACCTTC.

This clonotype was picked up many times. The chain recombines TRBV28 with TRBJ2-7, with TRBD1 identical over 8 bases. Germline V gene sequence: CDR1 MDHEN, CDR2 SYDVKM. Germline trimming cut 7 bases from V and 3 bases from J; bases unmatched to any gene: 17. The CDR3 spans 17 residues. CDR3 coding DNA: TGTGCCAGCATCGAAGGACGGAGGCTGGACAGGGACTACGAGCAGTACTTC. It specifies CASIEGRRLDRDYEQYF. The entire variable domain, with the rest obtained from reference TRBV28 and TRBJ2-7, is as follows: DVKVTQSSRYLVKRTGEKVFLECVQDMDHENMFWYRQDPGLGLRLIYFSYDVKMKEKGDIPEGYSVSREKKERFSLILESASTNQTSMYLCASIEGRRLDRDYEQYFGPGTRLTVT.

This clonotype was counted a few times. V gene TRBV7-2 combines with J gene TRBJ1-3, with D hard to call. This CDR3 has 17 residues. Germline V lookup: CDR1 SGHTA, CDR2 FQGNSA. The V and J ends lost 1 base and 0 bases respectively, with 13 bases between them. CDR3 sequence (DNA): TGTGCCAGCAGCTTAGATATAGCGTACAACTCTGGAAACACCATATATTTT. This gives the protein CASSLDIAYNSGNTIYF.

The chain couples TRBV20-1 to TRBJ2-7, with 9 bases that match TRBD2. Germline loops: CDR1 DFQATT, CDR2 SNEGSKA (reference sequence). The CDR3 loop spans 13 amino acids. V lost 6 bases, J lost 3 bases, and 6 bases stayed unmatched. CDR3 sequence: CSAIAGAGYEQYF. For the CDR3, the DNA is TGCAGTGCCATAGCGGGAGCGGGCTACGAGCAGTACTTC.

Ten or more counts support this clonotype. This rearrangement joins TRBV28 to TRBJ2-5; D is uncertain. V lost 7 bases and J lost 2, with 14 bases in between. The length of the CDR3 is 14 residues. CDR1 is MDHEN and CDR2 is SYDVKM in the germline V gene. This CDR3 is CASTIHGWQETQYF. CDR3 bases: TGTGCCAGCACCATCCATGGCTGGCAAGAGACCCAGTACTTC.

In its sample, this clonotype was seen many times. CDR3 coding DNA: TGTGCCAGCAGCAGACAGAGTTCCTATAATTCACCCCTCCACTTT. It translates to CASSRQSSYNSPLHF. The J gene is TRBJ1-6, the V gene TRBV28; perhaps TRBD1 as D (5 bases). Trimming stripped 6 bases from V and 1 base from J, with 10 bases between. Germline V gene lookup returns CDR1 MDHEN and CDR2 SYDVKM. The CDR3 loop spans 15 amino acids.

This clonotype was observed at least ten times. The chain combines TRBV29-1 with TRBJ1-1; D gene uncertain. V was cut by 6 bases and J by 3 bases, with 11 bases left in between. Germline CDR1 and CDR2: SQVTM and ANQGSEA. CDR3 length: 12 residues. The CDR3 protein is CSVRRYDTEAFF. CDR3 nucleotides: TGCAGCGTAAGACGATACGACACTGAAGCTTTCTTT.

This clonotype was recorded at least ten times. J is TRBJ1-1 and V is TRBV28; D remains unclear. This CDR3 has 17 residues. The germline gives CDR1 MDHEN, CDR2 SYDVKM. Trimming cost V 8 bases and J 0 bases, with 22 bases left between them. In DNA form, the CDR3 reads TGTGCCAGCGGGCAAAGCGGGTTCGCCGCCTTGAACACTGAAGCTTTCTTT. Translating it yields CASGQSGFAALNTEAFF.

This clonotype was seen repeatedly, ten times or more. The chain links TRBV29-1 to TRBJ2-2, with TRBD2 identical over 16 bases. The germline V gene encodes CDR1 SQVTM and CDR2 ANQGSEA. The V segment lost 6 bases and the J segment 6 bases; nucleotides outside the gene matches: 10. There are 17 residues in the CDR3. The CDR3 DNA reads TGCAGCGTCTCGGGACTAGCGGGAGGGCCTGTCGCCGGGGAGCTGTTTTTT. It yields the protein CSVSGLAGGPVAGELFF.

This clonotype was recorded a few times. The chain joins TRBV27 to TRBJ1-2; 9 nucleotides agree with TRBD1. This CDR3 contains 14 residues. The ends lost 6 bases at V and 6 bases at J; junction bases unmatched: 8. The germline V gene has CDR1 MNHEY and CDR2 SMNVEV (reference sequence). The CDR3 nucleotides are TGTGCCAGCAGGGGGACAGGGCGGGGGCATGGCTACACCTTC. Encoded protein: CASRGTGRGHGYTF.

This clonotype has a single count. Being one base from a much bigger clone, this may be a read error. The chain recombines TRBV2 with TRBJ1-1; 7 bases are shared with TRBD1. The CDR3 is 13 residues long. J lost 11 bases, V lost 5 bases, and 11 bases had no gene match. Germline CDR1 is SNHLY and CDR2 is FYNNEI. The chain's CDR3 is CASSSNRGNEAFF. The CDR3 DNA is TGTGCCAGCAGTTCTAACAGGGGAAATGAGGCTTTCTTT.

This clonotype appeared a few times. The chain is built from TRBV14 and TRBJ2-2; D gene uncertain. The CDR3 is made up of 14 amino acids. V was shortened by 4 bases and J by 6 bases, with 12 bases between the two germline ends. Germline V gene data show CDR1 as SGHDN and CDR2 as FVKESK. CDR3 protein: CASSPRLQPGELFF. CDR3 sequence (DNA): TGTGCCAGCAGCCCCCGACTCCAACCCGGGGAGCTGTTTTTT.

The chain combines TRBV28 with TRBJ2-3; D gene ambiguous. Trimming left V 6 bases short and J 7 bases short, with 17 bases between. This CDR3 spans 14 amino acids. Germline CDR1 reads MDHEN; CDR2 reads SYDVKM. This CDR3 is CASSLTGNGNTQYF. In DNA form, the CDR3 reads TGTGCCAGCAGCCTCACTGGTAATGGAAATACGCAGTATTTT.

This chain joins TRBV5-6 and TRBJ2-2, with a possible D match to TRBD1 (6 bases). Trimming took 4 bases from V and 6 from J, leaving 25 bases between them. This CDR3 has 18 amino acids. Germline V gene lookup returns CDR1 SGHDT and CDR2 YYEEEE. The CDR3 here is CASSGYTTGSHSPGELFF. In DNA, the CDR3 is TGTGCCAGCAGCGGCTATACAACAGGGTCTCATTCACCCGGGGAGCTGTTTTTT.